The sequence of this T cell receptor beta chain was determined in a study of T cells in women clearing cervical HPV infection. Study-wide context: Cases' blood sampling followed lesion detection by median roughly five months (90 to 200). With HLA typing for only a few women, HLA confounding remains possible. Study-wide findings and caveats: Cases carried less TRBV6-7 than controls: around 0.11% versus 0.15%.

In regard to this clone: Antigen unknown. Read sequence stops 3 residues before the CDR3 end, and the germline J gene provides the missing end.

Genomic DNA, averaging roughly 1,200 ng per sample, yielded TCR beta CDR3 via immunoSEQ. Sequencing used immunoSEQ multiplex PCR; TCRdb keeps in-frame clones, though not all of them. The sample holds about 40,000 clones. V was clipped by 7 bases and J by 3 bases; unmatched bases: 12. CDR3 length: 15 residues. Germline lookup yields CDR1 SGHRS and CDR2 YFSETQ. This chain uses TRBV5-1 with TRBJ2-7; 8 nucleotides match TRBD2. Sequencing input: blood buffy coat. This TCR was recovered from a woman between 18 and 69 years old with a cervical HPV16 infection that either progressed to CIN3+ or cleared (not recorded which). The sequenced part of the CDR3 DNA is TGCGCCAGCCGCCAGACTAGCGACGGTCTCTACGAG. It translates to CASRQTSDGLYE. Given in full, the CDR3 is CASRQTSDGLYEQYF.